This TCR beta chain was documented in a study of somatic mutations in cytotoxic T cells in rheumatoid arthritis. Study in general: Certain T-cell populations stained with V beta antibodies were FACS-sorted to nearly 100% purity, and V beta1+ cells were TCRB-sequenced. The study's findings and limits: Measurement of CD8+ T-cell clonality revealed no significant difference between rheumatoid arthritis patients and age-matched healthy controls.

Method: immunoSEQ multiplex PCR; TCRdb's copy keeps in-frame clones and lacks some. The repertoire holds fewer than 20,000 clones, with around 80% as singletons. For this clone: What it binds is not known.

This clonotype was obtained from a woman in her forties or fifties with rheumatoid arthritis. The sample taken for sequencing was CD8+ T cells sorted from blood.

Here the CDR3 reads CASSYLREGRYEQYF. CDR3 in DNA: TGTGCCAGCAGTTACCTGCGGGAGGGCCGCTACGAGCAGTACTTC. The chain combines TRBV6-5 with TRBJ2-7; the match to TRBD2 covers 9 bases. This CDR3 comprises 15 residues. The V gene end was trimmed by 2 bases and the J gene end by 3 bases; junction bases not matched to a gene: 5. Germline CDR1 is MNHEY and CDR2 is SVGAGI.